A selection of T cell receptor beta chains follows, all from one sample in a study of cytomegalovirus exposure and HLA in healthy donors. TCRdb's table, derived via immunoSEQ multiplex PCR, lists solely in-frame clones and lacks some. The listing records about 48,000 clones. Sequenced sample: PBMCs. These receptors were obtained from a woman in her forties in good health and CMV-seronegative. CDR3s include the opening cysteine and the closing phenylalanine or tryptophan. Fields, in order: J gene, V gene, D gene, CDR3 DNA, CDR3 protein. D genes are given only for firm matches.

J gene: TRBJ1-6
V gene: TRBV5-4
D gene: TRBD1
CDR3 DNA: TGTGCCAGCAGCTTGGCCGTACAGGGGATGTATAATTATTCACCCCTCCACTTT
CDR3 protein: CASSLAVQGMYNYSPLHF

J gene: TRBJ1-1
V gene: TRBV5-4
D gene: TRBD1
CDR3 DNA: TGTGCCAGCAGCCGAATCTCAACGACAGGGGCGGGGGCTGAAGCTTTCTTT
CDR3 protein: CASSRISTTGAGAEAFF

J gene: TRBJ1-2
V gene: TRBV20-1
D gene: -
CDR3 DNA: TGCAGTGCTAGTGACAGTTATGGCTACACCTTC
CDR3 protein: CSASDSYGYTF

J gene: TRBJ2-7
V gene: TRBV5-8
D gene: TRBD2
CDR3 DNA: TGTGCCAGCAGCTGGTCCGGGACTAGCGGGAGGTTTACCTACGAGCAGTACTTC
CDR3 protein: CASSWSGTSGRFTYEQYF

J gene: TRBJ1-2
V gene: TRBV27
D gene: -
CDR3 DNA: TGTGCCAGCAGTTCTATTTCGGCGGACAGTTTTAACTATGGCTACACCTTC
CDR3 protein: CASSSISADSFNYGYTF

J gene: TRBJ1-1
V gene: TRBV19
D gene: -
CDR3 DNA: TGTGCCAGTAGTCTGAGGACTGAAGCTTTCTTT
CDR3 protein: CASSLRTEAFF

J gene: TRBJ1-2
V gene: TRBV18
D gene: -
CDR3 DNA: TGTGCCAGCTCACCACCGTCCCTAGCTAACTATGGCTACACCTTC
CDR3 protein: CASSPPSLANYGYTF

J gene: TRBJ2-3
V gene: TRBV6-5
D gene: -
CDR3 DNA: TGTGCCAGCAGTTACTCGGAGGGGGATACGCAGTATTTT
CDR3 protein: CASSYSEGDTQYF

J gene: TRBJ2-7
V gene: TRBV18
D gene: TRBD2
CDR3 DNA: TGTGCCAGCTCACCAGGACTAGCGGTCGACGAGCAGTACTTC
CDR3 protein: CASSPGLAVDEQYF

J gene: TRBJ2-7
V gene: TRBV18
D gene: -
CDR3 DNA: TGTGCCAGCTCACCACCAGGTCGCAGGGGGGCATCCTACGAGCAGTACTTC
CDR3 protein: CASSPPGRRGASYEQYF

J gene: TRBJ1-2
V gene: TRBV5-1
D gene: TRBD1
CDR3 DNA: TGCGCCAGCAGCTTGGAGGGGGCGGGCTACACCTTC
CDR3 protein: CASSLEGAGYTF

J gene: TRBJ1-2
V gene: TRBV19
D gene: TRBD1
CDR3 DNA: TGTGCCAGTAGTCCGACAGGGGAGGTTGGTGGCTACACCTTC
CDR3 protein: CASSPTGEVGGYTF

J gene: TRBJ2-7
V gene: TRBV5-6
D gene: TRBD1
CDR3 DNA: TGTGCCAGCACCCACTACAGCAGGGGGCGCCCCTACGAGCAGTACTTC
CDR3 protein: CASTHYSRGRPYEQYF

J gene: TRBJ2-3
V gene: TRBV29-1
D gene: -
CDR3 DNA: TGCAGCGTTGAAGCAGACACAGATTCGCAGTATTTT
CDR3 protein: CSVEADTDSQYF

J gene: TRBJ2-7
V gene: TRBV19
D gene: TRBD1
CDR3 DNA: TGTGCCAGTAGTACTGGGGGACAGGGGACGTACGAGCAGTACTTC
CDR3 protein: CASSTGGQGTYEQYF

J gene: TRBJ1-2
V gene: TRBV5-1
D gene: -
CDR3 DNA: TGCGCCAGCAAGAAGGGGCCCCAAGACTATGGCTACACCTTC
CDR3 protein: CASKKGPQDYGYTF

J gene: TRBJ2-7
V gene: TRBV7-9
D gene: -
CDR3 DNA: TGTGCCAGCAGCTTTGACTCGTACGAGCAGTACTTC
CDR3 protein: CASSFDSYEQYF

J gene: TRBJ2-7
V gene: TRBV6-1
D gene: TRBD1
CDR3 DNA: TGTGCCAGCAGTGATGGTGACAGGGGGGCGGGCGAGCAGTACTTC
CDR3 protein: CASSDGDRGAGEQYF

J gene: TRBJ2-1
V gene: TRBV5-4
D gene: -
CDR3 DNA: TGTGCCAGCAGCTTTTCAAGGGGGTCCCCCTACAATGAGCAGTTCTTC
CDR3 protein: CASSFSRGSPYNEQFF

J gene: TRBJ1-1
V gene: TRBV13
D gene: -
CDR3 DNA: TGTGCCAGCAGCTTAGACAGGGTAGGTCGAGGGACTGAAGCTTTCTTT
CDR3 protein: CASSLDRVGRGTEAFF

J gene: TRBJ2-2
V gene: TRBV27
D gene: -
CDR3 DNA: TGTGCCAGCAGTTTATTTGCGGGGCAGCGTTACGGGACCGGGGAGCTGTTTTTT
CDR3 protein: CASSLFAGQRYGTGELFF

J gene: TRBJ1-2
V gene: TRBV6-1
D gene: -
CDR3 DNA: TGTGCCAGCAGTCTAAGCAGGGACTCTGGCTACACCTTC
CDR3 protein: CASSLSRDSGYTF

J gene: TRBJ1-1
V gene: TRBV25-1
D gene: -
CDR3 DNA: TGTGCCAGCAATTACAGGGAAGGCTCTGAAGCTTTCTTT
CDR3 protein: CASNYREGSEAFF

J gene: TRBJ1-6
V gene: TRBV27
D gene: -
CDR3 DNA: TGTGCCAGCAGCCGCCTCGGGGGGTCTTTGGGCGCCCTCCACTTT
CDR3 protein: CASSRLGGSLGALHF

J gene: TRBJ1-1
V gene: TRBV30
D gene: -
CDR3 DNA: TGTGCCTGGAGAGTGGGCGGGGGCGGCACTGAAGCTTTCTTT
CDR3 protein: CAWRVGGGGTEAFF

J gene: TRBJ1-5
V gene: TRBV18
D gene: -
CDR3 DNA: TGTGCCAGCTCACCTTCCGACAGGTCTGGACAGCCCCAGCATTTT
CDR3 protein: CASSPSDRSGQPQHF